This record covers a single TCR beta chain. Its matching antigen is unknown. V lost 0 bases and J 4 bases, leaving 19 bases between the germline ends. The CDR3 loop spans 17 amino acids. Germline V gene data show CDR1 as LGHNA and CDR2 as YNFKEQ. This record comes from a study of T cells in Graves' hyperthyroidism and ophthalmopathy. Patients aged 18 to 65 had newly diagnosed hyperthyroidism that had lasted under 2 months. TCR beta CDR3 sequences were amplified from RNA transcripts. HTBI primers were employed in a first-round RT-PCR of the TCR CDR3. TCRdb analysed the multiplex PCR reads with MiXCR anew, one entry per CDR3 protein. Altogether more than 600,000 distinct CDR3 sequences are present, less than 20% being singletons, with the ten largest covering under 8.5%. Study-level results: Most thyroid clonotypes expanded above 0.001 appeared in blood too. Ophthalmopathy was distinguished from stable hyperthyroidism by 13 V-J signatures.

The sample consisted of blood. This TCR derives from a man in his late teens or twenties with Graves' hyperthyroidism. This chain links TRBV4-2 with TRBJ2-7, with D perhaps given as TRBD1 or TRBD2 (7 bases each). CDR3 loop: CASSQDPSGKGAYEQYF. The CDR3 DNA is TGTGCCAGCAGCCAAGATCCCAGCGGGAAGGGGGCTTACGAGCAGTACTTC.